Listed below are T cell receptor beta chains from one sample, sequenced in a study of cytomegalovirus exposure and HLA in healthy donors. Measured with immunoSEQ multiplex PCR; TCRdb has only the in-frame clones, and not every one. The data contain fewer than 120,000 clones, over 60% of them singletons. The sequencing sample was made of PBMCs. These receptors originate from a woman aged 60-75 years in good health and CMV-seropositive. Both conserved end residues are part of each CDR3. Fields, in order: D gene, V gene, clone size, J gene, CDR3 DNA, CDR3 protein. The D gene is left open where the match is weak. Clone sizes are given selectively: once, few, many, or a class where the clone is expanded.

.	TRBV5-1	.	TRBJ2-1	TGCGCCAGCAGCTTTAGCGGAAGCTCCTACAATGAGCAGTTCTTC	CASSFSGSSYNEQFF
.	TRBV6-1	.	TRBJ1-5	TGTGCCAGCTACGGACAGACAAATCGGCCCCAGCATTTT	CASYGQTNRPQHF
TRBD2	TRBV7-3	once	TRBJ2-2	TGTGCCAGCAGCTTCCGGGCCTCGGGACTAGTGGGCACCGGGGAGCTGTTTTTT	CASSFRASGLVGTGELFF
.	TRBV9	.	TRBJ2-3	TGTGCCAGCAGCGTAGGTCTTAAGGGGTCCGCAGATACGCAGTATTTT	CASSVGLKGSADTQYF
TRBD1	TRBV7-9	.	TRBJ1-1	TGTGCCAGCAGCTTTGGACAGGGGTCTGAAGCTTTCTTT	CASSFGQGSEAFF
.	TRBV5-6	.	TRBJ2-2	TGTGCCAGCAGCTTAAGTAGAACCGGGGAGCTGTTTTTT	CASSLSRTGELFF
TRBD2	TRBV9	.	TRBJ2-7	TGTGCCAGCAGCGTATATGGAACTTCAAGCGGGAGGATCTTC	CASSVYGTSSGRIF
.	TRBV27	.	TRBJ2-3	TGTGCCAGCAACGACAGACCTAGCACAGATACGCAGTATTTT	CASNDRPSTDTQYF
.	TRBV14	.	TRBJ2-5	TGTGCCAGCAGCCTAGCCCCCCAAGAGACCCAGTACTTC	CASSLAPQETQYF
.	TRBV10-3	.	TRBJ1-2	TGTGCCATCAGTGAGGGTCCAGGGGCGAACTATGGCTACACCTTC	CAISEGPGANYGYTF
TRBD1	TRBV27	many	TRBJ1-1	TGTGCCAGCAGTGTCGACAGGGGGGCTGAAGCTTTCTTT	CASSVDRGAEAFF
.	TRBV4-1	once	TRBJ1-2	TGCGCCAGCAGCCGAGGCGGGACGACTTATGGCTACACCTTC	CASSRGGTTYGYTF
TRBD2	TRBV9	.	TRBJ2-1	TGTGCCAGCAGCTCTTGGACTAGCGGGAGAAATGAGCAGTTCTTC	CASSSWTSGRNEQFF
TRBD1	TRBV5-1	.	TRBJ1-2	TGCGCCAGCAGCTTGGGACAGGGAGGTGGCTACACCTTC	CASSLGQGGGYTF